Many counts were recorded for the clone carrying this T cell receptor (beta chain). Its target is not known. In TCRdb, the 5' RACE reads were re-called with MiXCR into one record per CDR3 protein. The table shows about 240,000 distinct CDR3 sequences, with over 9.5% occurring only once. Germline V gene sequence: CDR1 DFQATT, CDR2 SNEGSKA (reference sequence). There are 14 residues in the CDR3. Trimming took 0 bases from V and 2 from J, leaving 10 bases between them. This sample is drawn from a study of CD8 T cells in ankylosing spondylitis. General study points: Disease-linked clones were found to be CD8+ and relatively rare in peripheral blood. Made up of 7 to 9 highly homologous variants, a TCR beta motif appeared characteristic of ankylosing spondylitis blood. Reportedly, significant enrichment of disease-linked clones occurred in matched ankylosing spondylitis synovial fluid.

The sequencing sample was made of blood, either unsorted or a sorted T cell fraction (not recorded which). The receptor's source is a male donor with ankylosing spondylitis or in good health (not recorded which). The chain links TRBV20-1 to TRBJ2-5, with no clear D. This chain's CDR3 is CSARDPRGQETQYF. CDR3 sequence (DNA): TGCAGTGCTAGAGATCCCAGAGGACAAGAGACCCAGTACTTC.